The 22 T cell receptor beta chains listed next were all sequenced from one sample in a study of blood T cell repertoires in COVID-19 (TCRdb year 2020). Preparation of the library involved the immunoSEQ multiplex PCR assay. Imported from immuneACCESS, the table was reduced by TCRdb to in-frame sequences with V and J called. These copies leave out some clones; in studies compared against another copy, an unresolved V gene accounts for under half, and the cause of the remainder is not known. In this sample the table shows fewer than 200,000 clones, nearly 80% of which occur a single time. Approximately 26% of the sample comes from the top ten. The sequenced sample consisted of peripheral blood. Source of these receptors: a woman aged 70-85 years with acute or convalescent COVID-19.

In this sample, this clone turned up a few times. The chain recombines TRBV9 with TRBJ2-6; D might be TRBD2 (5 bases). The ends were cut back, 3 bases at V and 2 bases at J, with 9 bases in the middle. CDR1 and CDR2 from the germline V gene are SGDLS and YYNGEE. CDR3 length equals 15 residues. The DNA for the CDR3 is TGTGCCAGCAGCGCGGAGGACGCTGGGGCCAACGTCCTGACTTTC. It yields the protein CASSAEDAGANVLTF.

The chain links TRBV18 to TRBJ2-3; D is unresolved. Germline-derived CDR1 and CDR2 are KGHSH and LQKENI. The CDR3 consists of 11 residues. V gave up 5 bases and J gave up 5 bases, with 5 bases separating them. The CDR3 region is CASSTGDTQYF. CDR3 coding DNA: TGTGCCAGCTCAACGGGAGATACGCAGTATTTT.

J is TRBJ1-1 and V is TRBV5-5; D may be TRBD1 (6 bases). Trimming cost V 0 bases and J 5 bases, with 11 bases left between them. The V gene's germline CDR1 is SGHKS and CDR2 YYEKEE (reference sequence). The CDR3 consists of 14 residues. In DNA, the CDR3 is TGTGCCAGCAGCTTGGACCCGAGGGGGACTGAAGCTTTCTTT. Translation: CASSLDPRGTEAFF.

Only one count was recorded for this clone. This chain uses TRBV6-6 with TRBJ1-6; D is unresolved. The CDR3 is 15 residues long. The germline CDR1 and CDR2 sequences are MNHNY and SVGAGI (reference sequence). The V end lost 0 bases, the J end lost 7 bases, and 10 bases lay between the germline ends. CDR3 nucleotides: TGTGCCAGCAGTTACTCCAGTACGGGGAATTCACCCCTCCACTTT. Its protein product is CASSYSSTGNSPLHF.

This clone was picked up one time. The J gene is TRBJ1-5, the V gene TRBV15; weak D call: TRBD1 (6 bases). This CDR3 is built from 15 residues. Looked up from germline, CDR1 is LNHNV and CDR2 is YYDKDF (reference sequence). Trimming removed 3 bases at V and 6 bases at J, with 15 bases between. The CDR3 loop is CATSSKAGAAQPQHF. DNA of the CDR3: TGTGCCACCAGCAGCAAAGCAGGGGCGGCTCAGCCCCAGCATTTT. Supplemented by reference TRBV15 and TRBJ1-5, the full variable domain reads DAMVIQNPRYQVTQFGKPVTLSCSQTLNHNVMYWYQQKSSQAPKLLFHYYDKDFNNEADTPDNFQSRRPNTSFCFLDIRSPGLGDTAMYLCATSSKAGAAQPQHFGDGTRLSIL.

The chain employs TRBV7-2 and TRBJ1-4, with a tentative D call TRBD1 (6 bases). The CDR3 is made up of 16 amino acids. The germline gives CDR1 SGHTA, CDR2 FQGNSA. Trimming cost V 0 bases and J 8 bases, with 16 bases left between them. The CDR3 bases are TGTGCCAGCAGCTTAGCGTGGGGCAGGGGAGGGGAAAAACTGTTTTTT. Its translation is CASSLAWGRGGEKLFF.

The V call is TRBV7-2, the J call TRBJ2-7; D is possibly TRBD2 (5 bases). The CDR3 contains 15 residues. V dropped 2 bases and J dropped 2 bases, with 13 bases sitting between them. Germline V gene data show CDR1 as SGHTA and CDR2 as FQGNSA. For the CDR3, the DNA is TGTGCCAGCAGCTTATCGTGGGGAGAAACCTACGAGCAGTACTTC. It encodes CASSLSWGETYEQYF.

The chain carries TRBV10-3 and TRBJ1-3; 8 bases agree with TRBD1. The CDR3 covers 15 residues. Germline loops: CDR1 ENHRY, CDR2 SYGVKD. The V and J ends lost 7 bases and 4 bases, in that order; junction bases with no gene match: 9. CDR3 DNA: TGTGCCATCAATCAAGGACAGGGAGCGGGAAACACCATATATTTT. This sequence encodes CAINQGQGAGNTIYF.

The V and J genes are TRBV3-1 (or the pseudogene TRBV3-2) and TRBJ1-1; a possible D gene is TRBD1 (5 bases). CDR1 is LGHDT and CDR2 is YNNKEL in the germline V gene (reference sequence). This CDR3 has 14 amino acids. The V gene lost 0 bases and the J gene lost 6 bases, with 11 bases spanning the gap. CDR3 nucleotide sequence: TGTGCCAGCAGCCAAGATCTTGGGACTCCTGAAGCTTTCTTT. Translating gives CASSQDLGTPEAFF.

CDR3 protein: CASSEPGTTFTRSGNTIYF. CDR3 in DNA: TGTGCCAGCTCAGAGCCGGGGACAACTTTTACCCGCTCTGGAAACACCATATATTTT. The chain carries TRBV18 and TRBJ1-3; tentatively, D is TRBD1 (6 bases). V shed 5 bases and J shed 0 bases, with 23 bases lying between them. Germline V gene lookup returns CDR1 KGHSH and CDR2 LQKENI. The length of the CDR3 is 19 residues. Drawing the rest from reference TRBV18 and TRBJ1-3, the complete variable domain is NAGVMQNPRHLVRRRGQEARLRCSPMKGHSHVYWYRQLPEEGLKFMVYLQKENIIDESGMPKERFSAEFPKEGPSILRIQQVVRGDSAAYFCASSEPGTTFTRSGNTIYFGEGSWLTVV.

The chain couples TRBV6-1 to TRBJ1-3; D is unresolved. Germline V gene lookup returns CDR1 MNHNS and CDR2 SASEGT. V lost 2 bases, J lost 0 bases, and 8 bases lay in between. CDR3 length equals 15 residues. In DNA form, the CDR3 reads TGTGCCAGCAGTGAAAGCTATCTCTCTGGAAACACCATATATTTT. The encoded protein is CASSESYLSGNTIYF.

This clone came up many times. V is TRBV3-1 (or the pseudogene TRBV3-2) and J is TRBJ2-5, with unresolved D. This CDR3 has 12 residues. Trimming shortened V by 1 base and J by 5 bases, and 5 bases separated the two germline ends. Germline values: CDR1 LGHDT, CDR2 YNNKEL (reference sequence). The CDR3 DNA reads TGTGCCAGCAGCCAAGTCGTGGAGACCCAGTACTTC. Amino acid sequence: CASSQVVETQYF.

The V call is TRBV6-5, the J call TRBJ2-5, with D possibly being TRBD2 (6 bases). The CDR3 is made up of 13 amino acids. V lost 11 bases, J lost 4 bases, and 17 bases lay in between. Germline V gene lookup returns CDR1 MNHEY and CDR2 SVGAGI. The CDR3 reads CAARSAGLETQYF. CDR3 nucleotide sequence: TGTGCCGCGAGGTCGGCGGGACTAGAGACCCAGTACTTC.

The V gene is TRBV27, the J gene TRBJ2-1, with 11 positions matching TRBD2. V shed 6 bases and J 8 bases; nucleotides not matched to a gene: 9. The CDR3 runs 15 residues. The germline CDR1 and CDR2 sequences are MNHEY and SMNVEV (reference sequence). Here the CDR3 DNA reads TGTGCCAGCAGACTCGGGACTAGCGGAGTCTATGAGCAGTTCTTC. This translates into CASRLGTSGVYEQFF.

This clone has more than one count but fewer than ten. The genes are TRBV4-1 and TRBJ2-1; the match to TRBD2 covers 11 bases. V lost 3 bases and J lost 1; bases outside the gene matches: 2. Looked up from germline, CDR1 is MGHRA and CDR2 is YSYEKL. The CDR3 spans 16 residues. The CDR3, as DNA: TGCGCCAGCAGCCAGATAGCGGGAGGGTCCTACAATGAGCAGTTCTTC. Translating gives CASSQIAGGSYNEQFF.

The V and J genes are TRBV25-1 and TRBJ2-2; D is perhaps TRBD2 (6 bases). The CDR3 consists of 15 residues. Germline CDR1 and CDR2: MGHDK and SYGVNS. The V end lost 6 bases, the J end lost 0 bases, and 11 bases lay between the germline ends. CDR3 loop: CASRLSGANTGELFF. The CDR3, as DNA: TGTGCCAGCAGACTTAGCGGAGCGAACACCGGGGAGCTGTTTTTT.

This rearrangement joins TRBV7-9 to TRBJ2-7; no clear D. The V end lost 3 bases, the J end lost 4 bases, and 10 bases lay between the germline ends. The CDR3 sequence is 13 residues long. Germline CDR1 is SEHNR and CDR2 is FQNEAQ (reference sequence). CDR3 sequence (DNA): TGTGCCAGCAGCTTCCCAAATACTTACGAGCAGTACTTC. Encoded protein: CASSFPNTYEQYF.

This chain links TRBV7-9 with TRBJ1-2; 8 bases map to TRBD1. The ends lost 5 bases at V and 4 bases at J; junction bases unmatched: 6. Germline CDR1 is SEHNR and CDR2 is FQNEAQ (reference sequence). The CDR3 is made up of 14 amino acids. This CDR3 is CASSLAGGSYGYTF. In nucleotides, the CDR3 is TGTGCCAGCAGCCTCGCAGGGGGCAGCTATGGCTACACCTTC. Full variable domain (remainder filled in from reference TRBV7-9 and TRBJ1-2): DTGVSQNPRHKITKRGQNVTFRCDPISEHNRLYWYRQTLGQGPEFLTYFQNEAQLEKSRLLSDRFSAERPKGSFSTLEIQRTEQGDSAMYLCASSLAGGSYGYTFGSGTRLTVV.

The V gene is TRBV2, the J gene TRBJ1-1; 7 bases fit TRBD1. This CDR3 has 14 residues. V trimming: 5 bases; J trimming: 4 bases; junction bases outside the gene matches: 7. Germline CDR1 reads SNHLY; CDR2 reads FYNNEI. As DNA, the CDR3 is TGTGCCAGCAGTATACAGGGGCGGGGCACTGAAGCTTTCTTT. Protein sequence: CASSIQGRGTEAFF.

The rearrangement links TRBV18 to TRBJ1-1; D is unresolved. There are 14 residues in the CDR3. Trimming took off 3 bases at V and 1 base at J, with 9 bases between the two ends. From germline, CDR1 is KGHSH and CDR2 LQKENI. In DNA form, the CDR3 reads TGTGCCAGCTCACCTTGGACTGAGAACACTGAAGCTTTCTTT. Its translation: CASSPWTENTEAFF.

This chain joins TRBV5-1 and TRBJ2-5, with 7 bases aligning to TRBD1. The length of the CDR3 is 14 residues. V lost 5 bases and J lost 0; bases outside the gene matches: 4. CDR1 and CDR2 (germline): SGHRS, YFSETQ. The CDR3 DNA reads TGCGCCAGCAGTTTAACAGGGGACCAAGAGACCCAGTACTTC. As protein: CASSLTGDQETQYF.

CDR3 loop: CASSPFRGYSGNTIYF. The DNA for the CDR3 is TGTGCCAGCAGCCCCTTCCGAGGATACTCTGGAAACACCATATATTTT. The chain joins TRBV3-1 (or the pseudogene TRBV3-2) to TRBJ1-3; D uncertain. V lost 4 bases and J 0 bases, leaving 13 bases between the germline ends. The germline CDR1 and CDR2 sequences are LGHDT and YNNKEL (reference sequence). The CDR3 consists of 16 residues.